This T cell receptor beta chain was sequenced for a study of blood T cell repertoires in COVID-19. Background on the study: Specimens from acute and convalescent COVID-19 originated in the United States, Italy and Spain. T cells, B-cell-depleted T cells, or PBMCs supplied cDNA or gDNA.

The Seattle site enrolled patients during active infection and followed them longitudinally. After removal of 4 bases from V and 5 bases from J, the junction contained 8 bases not matched to a gene. CDR1 KGHDR and CDR2 SFDVKD come from the germline V gene. The CDR3 sequence is 15 residues long. Per the original methods: The assay estimated nucleated cells by amplifying reference gene primers. Only in-frame clones appear in the TCRdb table, and some are missing; sequencing was by immunoSEQ multiplex PCR. For V, J and clone size, that table is used; D and trimming come from the DNA. The data contain more than 300,000 clones, about 89% of them singletons.

Material for sequencing was peripheral blood. The clonotype originates from a woman aged 30 to 39 with COVID-19, enrolled during active disease. This chain joins TRBV24-1 and TRBJ2-7, with TRBD1 matching over 9 bases. The CDR3 DNA reads TGTGCCACCAGTGACGCTGGACAGGGGTCCCACGAGCAGTACTTC. Translating it yields CATSDAGQGSHEQYF.